These 14 T cell receptor beta chains originate from one sample sequenced in a study of T cell responses to AZD1222 COVID-19 vaccine. Using immunoSEQ multiplex PCR, the repertoire was profiled, and TCRdb retains in-frame clones only, with some absent. The sample shows 150,000 to 200,000 clones, approximately 91% of them seen only once. Sequencing was performed on peripheral blood, taken on day 0 of AZD1222 vaccination. These receptors came from an adult in good health.

The chain carries TRBV6-4 and TRBJ2-2, with a possible D match to TRBD1 (6 bases). Trimming removed 10 bases from V and 8 bases from J, with 20 bases in between. Germline V gene data show CDR1 as MRHNA and CDR2 as SNTAGT. The CDR3 has 14 amino acids. CDR3 nucleotides: TGTGCCACACGGGACACCTCGAAGGAAGGGGAGCTGTTTTTT. It codes for CATRDTSKEGELFF.

The chain employs TRBV9 and TRBJ1-2; D ambiguous. Germline loops: CDR1 SGDLS, CDR2 YYNGEE. There are 13 residues in the CDR3. V was clipped by 3 bases and J by 8 bases, with 14 bases between them. Here the CDR3 reads CASSDRTGMGYTF. The DNA for the CDR3 is TGTGCCAGCAGCGATAGGACCGGAATGGGCTACACCTTC.

This clone was observed a single time. The chain has TRBV9 and TRBJ2-1, with 8 bases aligning to TRBD1. The germline gives CDR1 SGDLS, CDR2 YYNGEE. The CDR3 is 15 amino acids. V lost 4 bases to trimming and J lost 7 bases; unmatched junction nucleotides: 10. CDR3 residues: CASSPEGQGWNEQFF. CDR3 sequence (DNA): TGTGCCAGCAGCCCCGAAGGACAGGGATGGAATGAGCAGTTCTTC.

The chain has TRBV7-9 and TRBJ2-1, with D perhaps TRBD1 (6 bases). V shed 5 bases and J shed 9 bases, with 14 bases lying between them. The V gene's germline CDR1 is SEHNR and CDR2 FQNEAQ (reference sequence). The CDR3 is made up of 13 amino acids. The CDR3 DNA follows: TGTGCCAGCAGCACCATACAGGGAAGTGAGCAGTTCTTC. It translates to CASSTIQGSEQFF.

This clone was seen a few times. DNA for the CDR3: TGTGCCAGCAGCTTAGATTTCACCGGGACAGAAGCCATGAACACTGAAGCTTTCTTT. Encoded protein: CASSLDFTGTEAMNTEAFF. This rearrangement joins TRBV11-2 to TRBJ1-1, with 7 bases aligning to TRBD1. V lost 0 bases and J lost 0; bases outside the gene matches: 13. There are 19 residues in the CDR3. Germline values: CDR1 SGHAT, CDR2 FQNNGV.

V gene TRBV6-1 combines with J gene TRBJ1-3; maybe TRBD1 (5 bases). This CDR3 contains 15 residues. Germline V CDR1 and CDR2: MNHNS, SASEGT. V dropped 1 base and J dropped 5 bases, with 12 bases sitting between them. CDR3 loop: CASSEVLGGRNTIYF. CDR3 DNA sequence: TGTGCCAGCAGTGAAGTTCTTGGGGGAAGAAACACCATATATTTT.

This clone is medium-sized within its sample. The genes are TRBV11-2 and TRBJ2-3; 8 positions agree with TRBD2. The CDR3 sequence is 19 residues long. J gave up 6 bases and V 5 bases, and 22 bases lay outside the gene matches. The germline CDR1 and CDR2 sequences are SGHAT and FQNNGV. CDR3 sequence reads: CASSPGGGGILGSRDTQYF. The DNA for the CDR3 is TGTGCCAGCAGCCCGGGGGGCGGGGGGATCCTAGGCTCGAGGGATACGCAGTATTTT.

The chain couples TRBV19 to TRBJ2-1; no firm D call. This CDR3 is built from 13 residues. The V gene's germline CDR1 is LNHDA and CDR2 SQIVND (reference sequence). Trimming took off 5 bases at V and 7 bases at J, with 12 bases between the two ends. CDR3 DNA: TGTGCCAGTAGTCCGGGTGTTCGGAATGAGCAGTTCTTC. Translated, it gives CASSPGVRNEQFF.

This chain links TRBV6-5 with TRBJ2-2; a weak D match, TRBD2 (6 bases). The CDR3 contains 15 residues. Germline-derived CDR1 and CDR2 are MNHEY and SVGAGI. V was shortened by 0 bases and J by 7 bases, with 12 bases between the two germline ends. CDR3 DNA: TGTGCCAGCAGTTACTCCTTAGGAGGGAACGGGGAGCTGTTTTTT. Translated, it gives CASSYSLGGNGELFF.

The V and J genes are TRBV7-2 and TRBJ1-1, with a tentative D call TRBD1 (6 bases). Trimming stripped 6 bases from V and 1 base from J, with 12 bases between. The CDR3 contains 14 residues. The germline V gene encodes CDR1 SGHTA and CDR2 FQGNSA. The CDR3 DNA is TGTGCCAGCAGACCACAGGGAACGAACACTGAAGCTTTCTTT. Its protein is CASRPQGTNTEAFF.

The gene calls are TRBV5-5 and TRBJ1-1; D is uncertain. The CDR3 runs 11 residues. Germline CDR1 is SGHKS and CDR2 is YYEKEE (reference sequence). V was clipped by 2 bases and J by 5 bases, with 4 bases between them. The CDR3: CASSFGTEAFF. CDR3 nucleotide sequence: TGTGCCAGCAGCTTCGGTACTGAAGCTTTCTTT.

The chain joins TRBV2 to TRBJ1-5, with no clear D. The CDR3 covers 14 residues. The V end lost 4 bases, the J end lost 6 bases, and 13 bases lay between the germline ends. The germline gives CDR1 SNHLY, CDR2 FYNNEI. The CDR3 region is CASSALASGQPQHF. CDR3 coding DNA: TGTGCCAGCAGTGCCCTGGCCTCGGGTCAGCCCCAGCATTTT.

This sequence joins TRBV6-1 and TRBJ2-7; 12 bases map to TRBD1. Germline V lookup: CDR1 MNHNS, CDR2 SASEGT. This CDR3 is built from 16 residues. The J segment lost 10 bases and the V segment lost 4 bases, leaving 14 bases of the junction unmatched. The CDR3 DNA reads as TGTGCCAGCAGTGCCATATCCGGGACAGGGGGCGGCCCCCAGTACGTC. This gives the protein CASSAISGTGGGPQYV.

The genes are TRBV28 and TRBJ1-5; 8 bases agree with TRBD1. V dropped 4 bases and J dropped 1; count of bases not matched to a gene: 3. Per germline, CDR1 MDHEN and CDR2 SYDVKM. This CDR3 has 15 amino acids. CDR3 region: CASSWGQASNQPQHF. For the CDR3, the DNA is TGTGCCAGCAGTTGGGGACAGGCGAGCAATCAGCCCCAGCATTTT.